These T cell receptor beta chains were read from a single sample in a study of blood T cells in healthy people across ages. TCRdb processed the 5' RACE reads anew with MiXCR; each CDR3 protein has one entry. The table has fewer than 1.5 million distinct CDR3 sequences, roughly 45% seen once; the top ten hold less than 8%. The sequenced material came from blood. The receptors here all came from a woman under 30 in good health. Both conserved end residues are part of each CDR3. Fields, in order: CDR3 DNA, CDR3 protein, D gene, clone size, J gene, V gene. D genes are given only for firm matches. Rows give clone size only sometimes, using once, few, many, or a class for an expanded clone.

cdr3_nt: TGCGCCAGCAGCCGGGGGACTAGCCCCCTCTCCTACAATGAGCAGTTCTTC
cdr3_aa: CASSRGTSPLSYNEQFF
d_call: TRBD2
clone_size: few
j_call: TRBJ2-1
v_call: TRBV5-1

cdr3_nt: TGCAGTGCTAGAGTTGACAGGGACTATGGCTACACCTTC
cdr3_aa: CSARVDRDYGYTF
d_call: TRBD1
clone_size: .
j_call: TRBJ1-2
v_call: TRBV20-1

cdr3_nt: TGCGCCAGCGAGAACACCCAGGGGACTGAAGCTTTCTTT
cdr3_aa: CASENTQGTEAFF
d_call: .
clone_size: few
j_call: TRBJ1-1
v_call: TRBV5-1

cdr3_nt: TGTGCCAGCAGCCAGACAGGGCGACGGGACACTGAAGCTTTCTTT
cdr3_aa: CASSQTGRRDTEAFF
d_call: TRBD1
clone_size: .
j_call: TRBJ1-1
v_call: TRBV5-5

cdr3_nt: TGCAGCGTTGACGGGTACAACCATGAGACCCAGTACTTC
cdr3_aa: CSVDGYNHETQYF
d_call: .
clone_size: .
j_call: TRBJ2-5
v_call: TRBV29-1

cdr3_nt: TGTGCCTTTCTGGGCCTCTCCTACGAGCAGTACTTC
cdr3_aa: CAFLGLSYEQYF
d_call: .
clone_size: .
j_call: TRBJ2-7
v_call: TRBV30

cdr3_nt: TGTGCCAGCAGTTTTGACAGGGGTTCAGGCACTGAAGCTTTCTTT
cdr3_aa: CASSFDRGSGTEAFF
d_call: TRBD1
clone_size: .
j_call: TRBJ1-1
v_call: TRBV12-3/TRBV12-4

cdr3_nt: TGCGCCAGCAGCCAAGCTCAGACCAGGAACACTGAAGCTTTCTTT
cdr3_aa: CASSQAQTRNTEAFF
d_call: .
clone_size: .
j_call: TRBJ1-1
v_call: TRBV4-1

cdr3_nt: TGCGCCAGCAGCCAAGATAACCAGGTAGTCCTTTATGGCTACACCTTC
cdr3_aa: CASSQDNQVVLYGYTF
d_call: .
clone_size: many
j_call: TRBJ1-2
v_call: TRBV4-1

cdr3_nt: TGCAGTGCTAGAGATCACCTAGCGGAGCACTCCTACAATGAGCAGTACTTC
cdr3_aa: CSARDHLAEHSYNEQYF
d_call: TRBD2
clone_size: .
j_call: TRBJ2-7
v_call: TRBV20-1

cdr3_nt: TGCGCCAGCAGCTTCCAGGAGGGGGAAAAACTGTTTTTT
cdr3_aa: CASSFQEGEKLFF
d_call: .
clone_size: once
j_call: TRBJ1-4
v_call: TRBV5-1

cdr3_nt: TGTGCCAGCAGCTTAGTCACGGGGCCCAGGTCACCCCTCCACTTT
cdr3_aa: CASSLVTGPRSPLHF
d_call: .
clone_size: few
j_call: TRBJ1-6
v_call: TRBV7-2

cdr3_nt: TGTGCCATCAGTGAAAACAGCCCCTATGGCTACACCTTC
cdr3_aa: CAISENSPYGYTF
d_call: .
clone_size: few
j_call: TRBJ1-2
v_call: TRBV10-3

cdr3_nt: TGCGCCAGCAGCCAAGTTTCACTGGGATCCTACAATGAGCAGTTCTTC
cdr3_aa: CASSQVSLGSYNEQFF
d_call: .
clone_size: .
j_call: TRBJ2-1
v_call: TRBV4-1

cdr3_nt: TGCAGTGTCCTTCCGGGACAGAGCACAGATACGCAGTATTTT
cdr3_aa: CSVLPGQSTDTQYF
d_call: TRBD1
clone_size: .
j_call: TRBJ2-3
v_call: TRBV20-1

cdr3_nt: TGCGCCAGCAGCTTGGTGAGGACTAGCGGGCAAGAGACCCAGTACTTC
cdr3_aa: CASSLVRTSGQETQYF
d_call: TRBD2
clone_size: .
j_call: TRBJ2-5
v_call: TRBV5-1

cdr3_nt: TGTGCCAGTCGACGGGGAGGCTCCGGCAATGAGCAGTTCTTC
cdr3_aa: CASRRGGSGNEQFF
d_call: .
clone_size: .
j_call: TRBJ2-1
v_call: TRBV6-4

cdr3_nt: TGTGCCAGCAGGGACAGGCGAACTAATTCACCCCTCCACTTT
cdr3_aa: CASRDRRTNSPLHF
d_call: TRBD1
clone_size: .
j_call: TRBJ1-6
v_call: TRBV28

cdr3_nt: TGCGCCAGCAGTAGTGCCCCTTACAATGAGCAGTTCTTC
cdr3_aa: CASSSAPYNEQFF
d_call: .
clone_size: .
j_call: TRBJ2-1
v_call: TRBV5-1

cdr3_nt: TGTGCCTGGATTCCTCGGGGGGGGTCCTACGAGCAGTACTTC
cdr3_aa: CAWIPRGGSYEQYF
d_call: TRBD2
clone_size: .
j_call: TRBJ2-7
v_call: TRBV30

cdr3_nt: TGCGCCAGCAGCCCTACAGGGGACGGCAATCAGCCCCGGCATTTT
cdr3_aa: CASSPTGDGNQPRHF
d_call: TRBD1
clone_size: .
j_call: TRBJ1-5
v_call: TRBV5-1